A single sample gave rise to the 26 T cell receptor beta chains below, sequenced in a study of graft-versus-host responses after intestinal transplantation. Their antigen targets remain unknown. The repertoire was sequenced with immunoSEQ multiplex PCR; TCRdb's copy has only in-frame clones and lacks some. The sample includes approximately 120,000 clones, 85% to 95% seen only once; the top ten take roughly 0.17%. Sequences were derived from unstimulated CD4+ T cells sorted from spleen or lymph node cells, sampled before intestinal transplant. The receptors here all came from a human donor who received an intestinal transplant.

The gene calls are TRBV6-6 and TRBJ2-3; tentative D call: TRBD1 (6 bases). V was pared by 6 bases and J by 0 bases, with 16 bases between. The CDR3 runs 16 residues. Germline CDR1 and CDR2: MNHNY and SVGAGI (reference sequence). In DNA, the CDR3 is TGTGCCAGCAGGAGACTGGGACAACCTAGCACAGATACGCAGTATTTT. This translates into CASRRLGQPSTDTQYF.

The chain recombines TRBV9 with TRBJ1-5; D is uncertain. V lost 1 base and J lost 4, with 12 bases in between. In germline, CDR1 is SGDLS, CDR2 YYNGEE. This CDR3 comprises 15 residues. CDR3 sequence reads: CASSVSTELNQPQHF. The DNA for the CDR3 is TGTGCCAGCAGCGTAAGTACGGAACTTAATCAGCCCCAGCATTTT.

The genes are TRBV4-1 and TRBJ2-3; TRBD2 is a possible D gene (5 bases). This CDR3 spans 17 amino acids. Germline V CDR1 and CDR2: MGHRA, YSYEKL. V gave up 0 bases and J gave up 0 bases, with 13 bases separating them. The CDR3 DNA follows: TGCGCCAGCAGCCAAGATAGGTATAGCGAGAGCACAGATACGCAGTATTTT. The encoded protein is CASSQDRYSESTDTQYF.

The gene calls are TRBV6-5 and TRBJ2-5; 9 bases are shared with TRBD2. From germline, CDR1 is MNHEY and CDR2 SVGAGI. The CDR3 has 15 amino acids. V shed 5 bases, J shed 5 bases, and the junction held 9 bases outside the gene matches. CDR3 sequence reads: CASSRLAGGRETQYF. CDR3 bases: TGTGCCAGCAGTCGTCTGGCGGGGGGGCGGGAGACCCAGTACTTC.

The chain couples TRBV5-4 to TRBJ2-5, with a tentative D call TRBD1 (6 bases). The CDR3 spans 14 residues. CDR1 and CDR2 (germline): SGHNT, YYREEE (reference sequence). V lost 0 bases, J lost 4 bases, and 10 bases lay in between. The CDR3 region has the DNA TGTGCCAGCAGCTTGGCCCAGGGGAGAGAGACCCAGTACTTC. Protein sequence: CASSLAQGRETQYF.

The chain uses TRBV4-1 and TRBJ2-3; D is unclear. Germline CDR1 is MGHRA and CDR2 is YSYEKL. V lost 3 bases and J 4 bases, leaving 14 bases between the germline ends. There are 15 residues in the CDR3. As DNA, the CDR3 is TGCGCCAGCAGCCAGCGGTTTCGAACCCCAGATACGCAGTATTTT. Protein: CASSQRFRTPDTQYF.

This chain links TRBV19 with TRBJ1-1; TRBD1 matches at 7 bases. The CDR3 is 15 residues long. Germline lookup yields CDR1 LNHDA and CDR2 SQIVND (reference sequence). J gave up 6 bases and V 1 base, and 8 bases lay outside the gene matches. Here the CDR3 DNA reads TGTGCCAGTAGTATAGGAGACAGGGTTGCCGCTGAAGCTTTCTTT. The encoded protein is CASSIGDRVAAEAFF.

This clone has only one observation. The chain combines TRBV11-2 with TRBJ2-7; tentatively, D is TRBD1 or TRBD2 (5 bases each). V lost 0 bases to trimming and J lost 2 bases, with 11 bases between them. CDR1 and CDR2 (germline): SGHAT, FQNNGV. This CDR3 comprises 15 residues. CDR3 region: CASSLDLGVTYEQYF. CDR3 bases: TGTGCCAGCAGCTTAGATTTGGGGGTAACCTACGAGCAGTACTTC.

The rearrangement links TRBV10-1 to TRBJ2-1; perhaps TRBD2 as D (6 bases). With 0 bases removed from V and 12 bases from J, the gap between germline ends came to 12 bases. CDR3 length: 13 residues. The germline gives CDR1 WNHNN, CDR2 SYGVQD (reference sequence). The CDR3 region is CASSESIRGGQFF. CDR3 in DNA: TGCGCCAGCAGTGAGTCGATACGGGGAGGGCAGTTCTTC.

J is TRBJ2-1 and V is TRBV5-1, with D perhaps matching TRBD1 or TRBD2 (5 bases each). Germline-derived CDR1 and CDR2 are SGHRS and YFSETQ. The V end was cut by 0 bases, the J end by 3 bases, with 10 bases between. The CDR3 covers 15 residues. The CDR3 sequence: CASSLVGAGYNEQFF. CDR3 coding DNA: TGCGCCAGCAGCTTGGTCGGGGCCGGCTACAATGAGCAGTTCTTC.

The chain couples TRBV5-1 to TRBJ1-5; D gene uncertain. Trimming shortened V by 0 bases and J by 2 bases, and 9 bases separated the two germline ends. This CDR3 contains 15 residues. CDR1 and CDR2 (germline): SGHRS, YFSETQ. The CDR3 DNA is TGCGCCAGCAGCTTGGCGGGAGGCGGCAATCAGCCCCAGCATTTT. Its translation is CASSLAGGGNQPQHF. Based on the CDR3 plus reference TRBV5-1 and TRBJ1-5, the full variable domain is KAGVTQTPRYLIKTRGQQVTLSCSPISGHRSVSWYQQTPGQGLQFLFEYFSETQRNKGNFPGRFSGRQFSNSRSEMNVSTLELGDSALYLCASSLAGGGNQPQHFGDGTRLSIL.

This clone has a single count. The gene calls are TRBV7-7 and TRBJ2-1; D call uncertain. The CDR3 runs to 13 residues. Germline V lookup: CDR1 SSHAT, CDR2 FNYEAQ (reference sequence). The V and J ends lost 1 base and 6 bases respectively, with 7 bases between them. CDR3 residues: CASSLDRSNEQFF. In DNA form, the CDR3 reads TGTGCCAGCAGCTTAGACAGATCCAATGAGCAGTTCTTC.

The gene calls are TRBV18 and TRBJ2-7; D is uncertain. The CDR3 is made up of 13 amino acids. CDR1 KGHSH and CDR2 LQKENI come from the germline V gene. Trimming pared 3 bases from V and 2 bases from J, leaving 8 bases between. The CDR3 sequence is CASSPGNAYEQYF. CDR3 sequence (DNA): TGTGCCAGCTCACCGGGCAACGCCTACGAGCAGTACTTC.

The chain joins TRBV10-2 to TRBJ1-4, with 8 bases lining up with TRBD1. The CDR3 is 13 amino acids. With 6 bases clipped from V and 8 bases from J, the junction kept 5 bases outside the gene matches. Germline assignment: CDR1 WSHSY and CDR2 SAAADI. CDR3 region: CASRTGEIEKLFF. CDR3 DNA: TGCGCCAGCAGGACAGGGGAAATCGAAAAACTGTTTTTT.

This clone was detected only a few times. V is TRBV18 and J is TRBJ1-2; D may be TRBD1 (5 bases). The CDR3 sequence is 13 residues long. Trimming removed 3 bases from V and 4 bases from J, with 9 bases in between. Germline lookup yields CDR1 KGHSH and CDR2 LQKENI. Here the CDR3 reads CASSPAGSYGYTF. CDR3 bases: TGTGCCAGCTCACCGGCAGGGAGCTATGGCTACACCTTC. The full variable domain, rest sourced from reference TRBV18 and TRBJ1-2, is NAGVMQNPRHLVRRRGQEARLRCSPMKGHSHVYWYRQLPEEGLKFMVYLQKENIIDESGMPKERFSAEFPKEGPSILRIQQVVRGDSAAYFCASSPAGSYGYTFGSGTRLTVV.

V gene TRBV6-1 combines with J gene TRBJ1-2, with D hard to call. Trimming took 5 bases from V and 7 from J, leaving 17 bases between them. CDR1 is MNHNS and CDR2 is SASEGT in the germline V gene. The CDR3 runs to 14 residues. The CDR3 DNA reads TGTGCCAGCAGTTATAGACGCCTCTTGGGTGGCTACACCTTC. Amino acid sequence: CASSYRRLLGGYTF.

This chain connects TRBV6-5 to TRBJ1-2; possible D gene TRBD1, 6 bases. Germline CDR1 MNHEY, CDR2 SVGAGI. The length of the CDR3 is 13 residues. The ends were cut back, 7 bases at V and 4 bases at J, with 13 bases in the middle. CDR3 sequence reads: CASIEQGTYGYTF. The DNA for the CDR3 is TGTGCCAGCATCGAACAGGGCACCTATGGCTACACCTTC.

CDR3 in amino acids: CASKGQANTEAFF. Here the CDR3 DNA reads TGTGCCAGTAAGGGACAGGCAAACACTGAAGCTTTCTTT. The rearrangement uses TRBV25-1 and TRBJ1-1; 8 bases line up with TRBD1. Germline V CDR1 and CDR2: MGHDK, SYGVNS. Germline trimming cut 9 bases from V and 2 bases from J; bases unmatched to any gene: 5. CDR3 length: 13 amino acids.

A word on this clone: This sample also contains other DNA sequences that code for the same CDR3. The rearrangement links TRBV2 to TRBJ1-1; the match to TRBD1 covers 8 bases. The CDR3 consists of 13 residues. With V trimmed by 6 bases and J by 1 base, 1 base remained unmatched. Germline V gene data show CDR1 as SNHLY and CDR2 as FYNNEI. CDR3 nucleotide sequence: TGTGCCAGCAGCGGACAGGGGAACACTGAAGCTTTCTTT. This sequence encodes CASSGQGNTEAFF.

The CDR3 sequence is CASREGVYTEAFF. The CDR3 DNA reads TGTGCCAGCAGGGAGGGGGTATATACTGAAGCTTTCTTT. The rearrangement uses TRBV2 and TRBJ1-1; D possibly corresponds to TRBD1 (6 bases). Between the trimmed V and J ends, which lost 6 bases and 5 bases, there was a span of 13 bases. The germline V gene has CDR1 SNHLY and CDR2 FYNNEI. This CDR3 comprises 13 residues. Complete variable domain (other parts from reference TRBV2 and TRBJ1-1): EPEVTQTPSHQVTQMGQEVILRCVPISNHLYFYWYRQILGQKVEFLVSFYNNEISEKSEIFDDQFSVERPDGSNFTLKIRSTKLEDSAMYFCASREGVYTEAFFGQGTRLTVV.

This clone was seen once. This sequence joins TRBV7-2 and TRBJ1-1; D possibly corresponds to TRBD1 (6 bases). The CDR3 extends over 13 amino acids. CDR1 is SGHTA and CDR2 is FQGNSA in the germline V gene. V dropped 4 bases and J dropped 5 bases, with 11 bases sitting between them. This CDR3 is CASSSRGGTEAFF. The CDR3 DNA sequence: TGTGCCAGCAGCTCCAGGGGTGGGACTGAAGCTTTCTTT.

The V call is TRBV6-5, the J call TRBJ1-1; 7 bases are shared with TRBD1. Germline-derived CDR1 and CDR2 are MNHEY and SVGAGI. This CDR3 has 14 residues. V shed 0 bases, J shed 5 bases, and the junction held 3 bases outside the gene matches. The CDR3 loop reads CASSYSTGRTEAFF. DNA of the CDR3: TGTGCCAGCAGTTACTCGACAGGGCGGACTGAAGCTTTCTTT.

The chain recombines TRBV13 with TRBJ2-5; tentative D call: TRBD1 (6 bases). V was cut by 0 bases and J by 2 bases, with 16 bases left in between. CDR3 size: 17 residues. Germline lookup yields CDR1 PRHDT and CDR2 FYEKMQ (reference sequence). The CDR3 coding sequence is TGTGCCAGCAGCTTAGGGAGGGACATGGAGGCTCAAGAGACCCAGTACTTC. It specifies CASSLGRDMEAQETQYF.

This rearrangement joins TRBV27 to TRBJ2-1, with TRBD2 identical over 8 bases. The trim removed 6 bases at V and 5 bases at J, leaving 9 bases unmatched. The CDR3 totals 15 residues. CDR1 MNHEY and CDR2 SMNVEV come from the germline V gene (reference sequence). CDR3 nucleotide sequence: TGTGCCAGCAGAGCTACACGGGGGGGAAACAATGAGCAGTTCTTC. It codes for CASRATRGGNNEQFF.

This sequence joins TRBV18 and TRBJ1-6; TRBD1 is a possible D gene (5 bases). The CDR3 sequence is 13 residues long. Germline V gene data show CDR1 as KGHSH and CDR2 as LQKENI. V was cut by 2 bases and J by 6 bases, with 5 bases left in between. The CDR3 sequence is CASSPDSNSPLHF. In DNA, the CDR3 is TGTGCCAGCTCACCAGACAGTAATTCACCCCTCCACTTT.

The genes are TRBV6-5 and TRBJ1-1, with D unresolved. The CDR3 loop spans 11 amino acids. Per germline, CDR1 MNHEY and CDR2 SVGAGI. V was clipped by 6 bases and J by 8 bases, with 10 bases between them. The CDR3 sequence is CASRQMGEAFF. CDR3 sequence (DNA): TGTGCCAGCAGGCAAATGGGCGAAGCTTTCTTT.